These 5 T cell receptor beta chains originate from one sample sequenced in a study of blood T cells in healthy people across ages. Alongside a J-beta primer mix, a sample-barcoded 5' primer served in a second PCR lasting roughly 7 to 11 cycles. TCRdb processed the 5' RACE reads anew with MiXCR; each CDR3 protein has one entry. The sample carries around 1,100,000 distinct CDR3 sequences, around two fifths recorded once. Sequenced sample: blood. These receptors came from a man between 18 and 29 years old in good health.

The rearrangement uses TRBV6-6 and TRBJ1-2, with 9 positions matching TRBD1. The CDR3 has 15 amino acids. CDR1 is MNHNY, CDR2 SVGAGI, per germline (reference sequence). The V and J ends lost 2 bases and 4 bases, in that order; junction bases with no gene match: 5. The CDR3 is CASSYRDRELYGYTF. The CDR3 DNA sequence: TGTGCCAGCAGTTACCGGGACAGGGAGCTCTATGGCTACACCTTC.

This clonotype was seen only a few times. This chain connects TRBV4-1 to TRBJ2-4; 7 positions agree with TRBD1. The V and J ends lost 4 bases and 0 bases, in that order; junction bases with no gene match: 12. Looked up from germline, CDR1 is MGHRA and CDR2 is YSYEKL. The CDR3 runs 18 residues. DNA for the CDR3: TGCGCCAGCAGCCCCGGACAGGCGCTATCCTTAGCCAAAAACATTCAGTACTTC. The encoded protein is CASSPGQALSLAKNIQYF.

The J gene is TRBJ2-7, the V gene TRBV6-2 or TRBV6-3; D not certain. Trimming removed 2 bases at V and 7 bases at J, with 18 bases between. This CDR3 contains 15 residues. Germline CDR1 is MNHEY and CDR2 is SVGEGT. In DNA form, the CDR3 reads TGTGCCAGCAGTTACGGCGTACAGCTTTCCAATGAGCAGTACTTC. Its translation: CASSYGVQLSNEQYF.

The V call is TRBV9, the J call TRBJ2-1; TRBD1 agrees at 8 bases. Germline V gene lookup returns CDR1 SGDLS and CDR2 YYNGEE. This CDR3 spans 16 amino acids. The junction had 7 bases not matched to a gene; V was cut back by 3 bases and J by 2 bases. For the CDR3, the DNA is TGTGCCAGCAGCGCAATGGACAGGGTCGCCTACAATGAGCAGTTCTTC. Protein sequence: CASSAMDRVAYNEQFF.

V usage is TRBV2 and J usage is TRBJ1-2, with TRBD1 matching 11 bases. Germline CDR1 is SNHLY and CDR2 is FYNNEI. The CDR3 spans 13 residues. The V gene end was trimmed by 9 bases and the J gene end by 6 bases; junction bases not matched to a gene: 6. The CDR3 reads CARGGQGVNGYTF. The CDR3 DNA follows: TGTGCCAGAGGGGGACAGGGGGTAAATGGCTACACCTTC.